Listed below are T cell receptor beta chains from one sample, sequenced in a study of cytomegalovirus exposure and HLA in healthy donors. The repertoire was sequenced with immunoSEQ multiplex PCR; TCRdb's copy has only in-frame clones and lacks some. The sample includes some 150,000 clones, 79% of them seen just once. The material sequenced was PBMCs. The origin of the receptors is a man aged 45-65 years in good health and CMV-seropositive. Each CDR3 is given with its conserved first and last residue. Fields, in order: D gene, J gene, V gene, clone size, CDR3 protein, CDR3 DNA. D genes are given only for firm matches. Expanded clones are given a class, and other clones once, few, many or no size at all.

>TRBD1|TRBJ1-4|TRBV28|.
CASSGGQQNEKLFF
TGTGCCAGCAGTGGGGGACAGCAAAATGAAAAACTGTTTTTT
>TRBD2|TRBJ2-3|TRBV19|.
CASSIFSGLAGGGTQYF
TGTGCCAGTAGTATATTCAGCGGACTAGCGGGAGGCGGTACGCAGTATTTT
>.|TRBJ2-7|TRBV18|.
CASTELPQAHYEQYF
TGTGCCAGCACCGAACTCCCACAGGCTCATTACGAGCAGTACTTC
>TRBD2|TRBJ2-3|TRBV5-6|.
CASSPGLAGAGDTQYF
TGTGCCAGCAGCCCCGGACTAGCGGGAGCAGGAGATACGCAGTATTTT
>TRBD1|TRBJ1-2|TRBV6-6|.
CASSYSKDRGTGYTF
TGTGCCAGCAGTTACTCAAAGGACAGGGGTACTGGCTACACCTTC
>TRBD1|TRBJ2-7|TRBV13|.
CASSFSSRGPYEQYF
TGTGCCAGCAGCTTCTCCTCCAGGGGGCCCTACGAGCAGTACTTC
>TRBD2|TRBJ2-5|TRBV5-4|.
CASSPRTSGEQETQYF
TGTGCCAGCAGCCCGAGGACTAGCGGGGAACAAGAGACCCAGTACTTC
>TRBD1|TRBJ1-4|TRBV11-2|.
CASSFWGQGMRNEKLFF
TGTGCCAGCAGCTTCTGGGGACAGGGGATGAGGAATGAAAAACTGTTTTTT
>.|TRBJ1-1|TRBV6-1|.
CASSGEVSEAFF
TGTGCCAGCAGTGGAGAAGTTTCTGAAGCTTTCTTT
>TRBD2|TRBJ2-1|TRBV5-1|.
CASSFLLAGRLNEQFF
TGCGCCAGCAGCTTCCTACTAGCGGGACGTCTTAATGAGCAGTTCTTC
>TRBD1|TRBJ1-4|TRBV28|.
CASSLSGGNEKLFF
TGTGCCAGCAGTTTATCAGGGGGAAATGAAAAACTGTTTTTT
>.|TRBJ1-2|TRBV5-1|.
CASRQGLGYGYTF
TGCGCCAGCAGGCAGGGGCTTGGCTATGGCTACACCTTC
>.|TRBJ2-7|TRBV5-4|few
CASSLDWSSYEQYF
TGTGCCAGCAGCTTGGACTGGAGCTCCTACGAGCAGTACTTC
>.|TRBJ1-1|TRBV27|.
CASSSPGVNTEAFF
TGTGCCAGCAGTTCCCCGGGGGTGAACACTGAAGCTTTCTTT
>.|TRBJ1-1|TRBV2|few
CAGGGASTEAFF
TGTGCCGGCGGGGGGGCAAGCACTGAAGCTTTCTTT
>TRBD1|TRBJ1-6|TRBV7-3|.
CASSSGQGVSPLHF
TGTGCCAGCAGCTCCGGACAGGGCGTTTCACCCCTCCACTTT
>.|TRBJ2-1|TRBV28|.
CASRLNNEQFF
TGTGCCAGCAGACTCAACAATGAGCAGTTCTTC
>.|TRBJ2-5|TRBV30|once
CAWRVGGPLTQYF
TGTGCCTGGAGAGTCGGGGGTCCTTTGACCCAGTACTTC
>TRBD2|TRBJ2-1|TRBV4-1|.
CASSHFGGSSYNEQFF
TGCGCCAGCAGCCACTTCGGGGGGAGCTCCTACAATGAGCAGTTCTTC
>TRBD2|TRBJ2-3|TRBV29-1|.
CSVEESLAAPQYF
TGCAGCGTTGAAGAAAGTCTAGCGGCTCCGCAGTATTTT
>.|TRBJ1-6|TRBV11-2|few
CASSLFRSSYNSPLHF
TGTGCCAGCAGCTTATTCCGGAGCTCCTATAATTCACCCCTCCACTTT
>TRBD2|TRBJ2-5|TRBV30|.
CAWSEGLAAQETQYF
TGTGCCTGGAGTGAGGGACTAGCGGCACAAGAGACCCAGTACTTC
>.|TRBJ2-2|TRBV10-3|.
CAISESGVFSTGELFF
TGTGCCATCAGTGAGTCGGGAGTGTTTAGCACCGGGGAGCTGTTTTTT
>TRBD1|TRBJ1-1|TRBV28|once
CASCRGGAGTEAFF
TGTGCCAGCTGCCGAGGGGGCGCGGGCACTGAAGCTTTCTTT
>TRBD1|TRBJ1-1|TRBV10-1|few
CARPTGGERTEAFF
TGCGCCAGACCGACAGGGGGTGAGAGGACTGAAGCTTTCTTT
>.|TRBJ1-2|TRBV11-2|.
CASSLVDGEGYTF
TGTGCCAGCAGCTTAGTTGACGGAGAGGGCTACACCTTC
>.|TRBJ2-7|TRBV7-9|.
CSSSLVSYEQYF
TGTTCCAGCAGCTTAGTGAGCTACGAGCAGTACTTC
>.|TRBJ1-2|TRBV18|.
CASSRGDTGYGYTF
TGTGCCAGCTCACGAGGGGACACGGGCTATGGCTACACCTTC
>.|TRBJ1-1|TRBV6-1|.
CATTGRGVMNTEAFF
TGTGCCACGACGGGGAGGGGGGTCATGAACACTGAAGCTTTCTTT
>.|TRBJ1-2|TRBV28|.
CASSSVYGYTF
TGTGCCAGCAGTTCGGTGTATGGCTACACCTTC
>TRBD2|TRBJ2-5|TRBV6-6|.
CASELDGGGGETQYF
TGTGCCAGCGAGCTAGACGGGGGGGGAGGGGAGACCCAGTACTTC
>TRBD2|TRBJ2-3|TRBV5-1|.
CASRTPGLESSGTSGLSGWDTQYF
TGCGCCAGCAGAACCCCTGGACTCGAGTCATCCGGGACTAGCGGTTTGTCTGGGTGGGATACGCAGTATTTT
>TRBD1|TRBJ1-2|TRBV6-5|.
CASRRRQGAGGYTF
TGTGCCAGCAGGCGGCGACAGGGGGCGGGGGGCTACACCTTC